This T cell receptor (beta chain) was recorded in a study of T cell repertoires in cytomegalovirus infection. Study background: Recently identified HLA-C-restricted and well-studied HLA-B-restricted CMV epitopes were used. From public TCR beta signatures came an indication of both CMV infection and matching HLA type. General observations from the study: The study identified carriers of CMV plus the relevant HLA from cumulative public TCR beta family frequency. HLA-C-restricted CMV clonotypes gave the most frequent clonotype in two of eight donors.

TCRdb reprocessed the reads with MiXCR, giving one entry per CDR3 protein. The sample contains 550,000 to 850,000 distinct CDR3 sequences, about 33% of which appear only once. The CDR3 totals 14 residues. Per germline, CDR1 MDHEN and CDR2 SYDVKM. Trimming took 11 bases from V and 0 from J, leaving 14 bases between them. This clonotype was counted between two and nine times. Its specificity is unknown. The rearrangement joins TRBV28 to TRBJ1-5; maybe TRBD1 (5 bases). Sample: cultured PBMCs, taken from culture after CMV antigen stimulation. The receptor was isolated from a human donor in good health (CMV status not recorded). Some clones in this sample may be carry-over from other donors' samples. The CDR3 region is CAGGTVISNQPQHF. CDR3 bases: TGTGCCGGAGGGACGGTCATTAGCAATCAGCCCCAGCATTTT.